This T cell receptor (beta chain) was sequenced for a study of T cell responses to AZD1222 COVID-19 vaccine (dated by TCRdb to the early 2020s). For context, the study as a whole: Because spike-specific TCR depth and breadth did not differ between the two schedules, AZD1222 recipients who got a second dose at roughly 4 weeks were pooled with those who got a second dose at roughly 12 weeks. A total of 230 to 250 trial participants underwent TCR sequencing, of whom under 220 had received two doses of AZD1222 and 26 had received two doses of the MenACWY control vaccine. Trial participants were enrolled into age subgroups of 18-55, 56-69 and 70-plus years, which contained 148, 28 and 57 TCR-sequenced participants, respectively.

Study-wide conclusions, independent of this receptor: Spike-specific TCR breadth and depth rose significantly after two AZD1222 doses compared with day 0 and with MenACWY recipients. Because no day 14 peak-response samples were available, the repertoires could be characterized only after the peak T cell response. Reportedly, close to half of the unique spike-specific TCRs recognized epitopes lying outside the regions that are mutated in the B.1.351 and B.1.1.7 variants. CD4 TCRs associated with the vaccine covered the entire spike protein, and the dominant responses were in regions 160-218 and 743-854. Participants were mostly white British, with more females than males. The authors suggested clonal diversity may have been underestimated. The 56-69-year group was small, and its depth increase did not reach significance, likely because of low power. Only a handful of AZD1222 recipients were SARS-CoV-2 seropositive at baseline, limiting conclusions about previously exposed vaccinees.

V lost 0 bases and J lost 10 bases; the stretch between them is 13 bases long. The germline V gene provides CDR1 ENHRY and CDR2 SYGVKD. The cysteine opens and the phenylalanine closes a CDR3 of 15 amino acids. Only the CDR3 region is kept as DNA, spanning 45 bases read in frame from base 1. Regarding this clone: The target of this receptor is not known. No clone much larger than this one lies a single base away; base qualities are absent.

What the time point label conveys for this sample: baseline before first vaccination. Samples from vaccinated people were obtained from the UK trials COV001 and COV002, which included a single-blind randomized controlled phase 2/3 trial of AZD1222 (ChAdOx1 nCoV-19) in healthy adults. For TCRbeta chain sequencing, PBMC samples from trial participants were taken at day 0 and at day 28 after the second dose. The CDR3 regions of human TCRbeta chains were subjected to immunosequencing. Concerning the study's data processing: Repertoire TCRs were checked for matches against a reference library of SARS-CoV-2-specific TCRs that had been generated using the MIRA antigen-specificity platform. Breadth was defined as the fraction of unique TCRs that were SARS-CoV-2-associated, and depth was defined as the fraction of total T cells that were SARS-CoV-2-associated. Each spike-specific TCR was assigned to its reactive spike region and to a CD4 or CD8 class using the MIRA data. Log10-transformed breadth and depth values were compared by one-way ANOVA with Sidak's multiple comparisons tests. What TCRdb holds here is the immuneACCESS table cut down to in-frame rearrangements. Part of the clones is not present; checked against another copy, under half of the missing clones reflect an unresolved V gene, and the others are unexplained. D and trimming come from the DNA, and the V and J calls and clone size come from that table. For this sample there are some 130,000 clones; less than 95% appear just once. About 7% of the sample lies in the top ten.

The V and J segments used are TRBV10-3 and TRBJ1-6; no D segment can be confidently identified. The sequences come from peripheral blood, collected on day 0 of AZD1222 vaccination. This receptor was identified in an adult in good health. The CDR3 loop reads CAISESFRVGSPLHF. At the DNA level, the sequence is TGTGCCATCAGTGAGTCGTTTAGGGTCGGGTCACCCCTCCACTTT.